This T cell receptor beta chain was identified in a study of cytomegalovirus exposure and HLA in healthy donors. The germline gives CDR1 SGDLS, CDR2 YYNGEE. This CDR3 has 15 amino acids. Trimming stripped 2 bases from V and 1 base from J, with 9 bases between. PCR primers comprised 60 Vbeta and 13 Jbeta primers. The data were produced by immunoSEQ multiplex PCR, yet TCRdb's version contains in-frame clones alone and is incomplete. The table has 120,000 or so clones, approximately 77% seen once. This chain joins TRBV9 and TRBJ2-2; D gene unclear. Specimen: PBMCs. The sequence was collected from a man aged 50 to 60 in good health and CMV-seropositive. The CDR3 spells CASSVRPVNTGELFF. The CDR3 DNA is TGTGCCAGCAGCGTCCGTCCAGTGAACACCGGGGAGCTGTTTTTT.